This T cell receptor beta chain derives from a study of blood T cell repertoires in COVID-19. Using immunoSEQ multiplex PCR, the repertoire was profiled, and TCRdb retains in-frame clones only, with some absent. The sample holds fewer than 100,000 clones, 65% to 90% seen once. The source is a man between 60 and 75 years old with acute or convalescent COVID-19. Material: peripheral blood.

CDR3 region: CASSPSQGMNTEAFF. CDR3 in DNA: TGTGCCAGCAGCCCCTCACAGGGGATGAACACTGAAGCTTTCTTT. The chain couples TRBV6-5 to TRBJ1-1; 7 nucleotides align to TRBD1. CDR3 size: 15 residues. Germline V gene data show CDR1 as MNHEY and CDR2 as SVGAGI. The J segment lost 0 bases and the V segment lost 6 bases, leaving 7 bases of the junction unmatched.